This T cell receptor (beta chain) was found in a study of T cell responses to AZD1222 COVID-19 vaccine. For the study at large: Analysis merged second doses at about 4 or about 12 weeks. Points from the study as a whole: Among AZD1222 vaccinees, only 5 to 7 were seropositive at baseline. The CD4 TCRs associated with vaccination extended across spike and predominated at 160-218 and 743-854.

Sequenced by immunoSEQ multiplex PCR; TCRdb stores in-frame clones only, minus some. Here the sample spans roughly 150,000 clones, roughly 88% being singletons. The germline CDR1 and CDR2 sequences are LNHDA and SQIVND (reference sequence). CDR3 length equals 13 residues. V was shortened by 5 bases and J by 3 bases, with 8 bases between the two germline ends. This clone is a singleton in its sample. Its specificity is not known. The material sequenced was peripheral blood, taken on day 0 of AZD1222 vaccination. The V and J genes are TRBV19 and TRBJ1-5; no clear D gene. The source is an adult in good health. The chain's CDR3 is CASSVRFNQPQHF. CDR3 nucleotides: TGTGCCAGTAGTGTGAGGTTCAATCAGCCCCAGCATTTT. Supplemented by reference TRBV19 and TRBJ1-5, the full variable domain reads DGGITQSPKYLFRKEGQNVTLSCEQNLNHDAMYWYRQDPGQGLRLIYYSQIVNDFQKGDIAEGYSVSREKKESFPLTVTSAQKNPTAFYLCASSVRFNQPQHFGDGTRLSIL.